The source of this TCR beta chain is a study of OX40 agonist ivuxolimab in advanced cancers. The wider study: Ivuxolimab, an agonistic anti-OX40 (CD134) antibody, was given to patients. The dose of intravenous ivuxolimab that patients received every 2 weeks ranged from 0.01 to 10 mg/kg.

Between the trimmed V and J ends, which lost 2 bases and 11 bases, there was a span of 13 bases. The CDR3 has 14 amino acids. Looked up from germline, CDR1 is PRHDT and CDR2 is FYEKMQ (reference sequence). The assay was immunoSEQ multiplex PCR, and TCRdb's table has in-frame clones only and misses some. The sample carries about 18,000 clones, over 60% recorded once. Points on this clone: Antigen specificity is unknown.

Study results and limitations: On average, CD8+ T cells had more expanded clones than CD4+. Low clonal expansion, among the lowest seen, marked partial responders at 0.1-3.0 mg/kg.

This specimen was CD4+ or CD8+ T cells sorted from blood, taken in a trial of the OX40 agonist ivuxolimab. The rearrangement links TRBV13 to TRBJ1-6; tentative D call: TRBD1 (5 bases). The clonotype originates from an adult with an advanced solid tumor such as melanoma, head and neck, liver or kidney cancer. CDR3 sequence reads: CASSLSAGKAPLHF. CDR3 nucleotide sequence: TGTGCCAGCAGCTTATCAGCAGGGAAGGCACCCCTCCACTTT.